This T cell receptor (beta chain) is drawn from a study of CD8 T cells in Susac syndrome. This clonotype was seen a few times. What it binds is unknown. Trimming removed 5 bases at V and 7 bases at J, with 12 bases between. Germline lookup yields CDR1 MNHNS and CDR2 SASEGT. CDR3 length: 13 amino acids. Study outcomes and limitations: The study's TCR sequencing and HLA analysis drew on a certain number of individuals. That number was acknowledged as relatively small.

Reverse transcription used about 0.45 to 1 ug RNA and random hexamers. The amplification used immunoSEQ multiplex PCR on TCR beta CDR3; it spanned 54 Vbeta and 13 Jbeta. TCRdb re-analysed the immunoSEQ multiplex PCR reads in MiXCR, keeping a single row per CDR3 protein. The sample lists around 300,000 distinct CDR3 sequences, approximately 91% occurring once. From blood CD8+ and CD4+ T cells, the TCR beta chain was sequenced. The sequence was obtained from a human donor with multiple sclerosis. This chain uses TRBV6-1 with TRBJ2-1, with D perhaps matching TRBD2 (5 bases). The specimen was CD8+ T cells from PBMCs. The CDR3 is CASSLATRNEQFF. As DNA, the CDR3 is TGTGCCAGCAGTTTAGCGACAAGAAATGAGCAGTTCTTC.